These T cell receptor beta chains were read from a single sample in a study of siplizumab effects on memory and regulatory T cells. Sequenced by immunoSEQ multiplex PCR; TCRdb stores in-frame clones only, minus some. There are around 97,000 clones in the sample; over 90% occur only once, and approximately 1.5% lies in the top ten. Sequencing used non-Treg CD4+ T cells sorted from blood. All receptors come from a human donor in good health. Both conserved end residues are part of each CDR3. Each record gives: V gene, clone size, J gene, D gene, CDR3 protein, CDR3 DNA. A D gene is named only where the DNA matches it firmly. Some rows have no size entry. The others give once, few or many, or a class for an expanded clone.

TRBV7-2	once	TRBJ2-5	-	CASSEYASVKETQYF	TGTGCCAGCAGCGAGTATGCCAGTGTTAAAGAGACCCAGTACTTC
TRBV23-1	-	TRBJ2-5	TRBD1	CASSPQGQYLPETQYF	TGCGCCAGCAGTCCCCAGGGACAGTATTTGCCGGAGACCCAGTACTTC
TRBV7-9	-	TRBJ2-7	TRBD1	CASSAGQVYEQYF	TGTGCCAGCAGCGCGGGACAGGTGTACGAGCAGTACTTC
TRBV7-3	once	TRBJ2-5	-	CASSRGHKETQYF	TGTGCCAGCAGCCGGGGGCATAAAGAGACCCAGTACTTC
TRBV5-1	-	TRBJ2-1	TRBD2	CASSSQAGASYNEQFF	TGCGCCAGCAGCTCCCAAGCGGGAGCATCCTACAATGAGCAGTTCTTC
TRBV2	-	TRBJ2-7	TRBD2	CASRTWEGGPYEQYF	TGTGCCAGCAGGACCTGGGAGGGTGGACCCTACGAGCAGTACTTC
TRBV5-1	-	TRBJ2-7	TRBD1	CASSPGQHSYEQYF	TGCGCCAGCAGCCCGGGACAGCACTCCTACGAGCAGTACTTC
TRBV10-2	-	TRBJ2-5	-	CASSESIGTQYF	TGCGCCAGCAGTGAGTCGATCGGGACCCAGTACTTC
TRBV5-4	-	TRBJ1-2	-	CASSSSRVSYTF	TGTGCCAGCAGCTCTTCTCGGGTGAGCTACACCTTC
TRBV15	-	TRBJ2-3	TRBD2	CATSSKLAGGIDTQYF	TGTGCCACCAGCAGTAAACTAGCGGGAGGGATTGATACGCAGTATTTT
TRBV9	-	TRBJ2-7	-	CASSVDLADYEQYF	TGTGCCAGCAGCGTAGATCTGGCGGACTACGAGCAGTACTTC
TRBV5-1	-	TRBJ1-2	-	CASSVGIDGYTF	TGCGCCAGCAGCGTTGGGATAGATGGCTACACCTTC
TRBV28	-	TRBJ2-7	TRBD1	CASSSSGQGAYEQYF	TGTGCCAGCAGTTCGTCGGGACAGGGGGCCTACGAGCAGTACTTC
TRBV18	-	TRBJ1-2	TRBD1	CASSLRQGSGGYTF	TGTGCCAGCTCACTTCGACAGGGGAGCGGAGGCTACACCTTC
TRBV30	-	TRBJ2-1	-	CAWSSVGARFF	TGTGCCTGGAGTTCGGTGGGGGCGAGGTTCTTC
TRBV6-1	-	TRBJ2-6	TRBD2	CASSLGGAGANVLTF	TGTGCCAGCAGTCTGGGAGGGGCTGGGGCCAACGTCCTGACTTTC
TRBV19	-	TRBJ2-6	-	CARYRHSGANVLTF	TGTGCCAGATACCGACACTCTGGGGCCAACGTCCTGACTTTC
TRBV11-3	-	TRBJ2-1	TRBD1	CASSWTGAYNEQFF	TGTGCCAGCAGCTGGACAGGGGCCTACAATGAGCAGTTCTTC
TRBV11-2	-	TRBJ2-1	-	CASSLDNYNEQFF	TGTGCCAGCAGCTTGGACAACTACAATGAGCAGTTCTTC
TRBV2	-	TRBJ2-7	TRBD2	CASNDDSTSGFFLEQYF	TGTGCCAGCAACGATGATTCGACTAGCGGTTTTTTTCTCGAGCAGTACTTC
TRBV5-1	-	TRBJ1-5	-	CASSIGQWGQPQHF	TGCGCCAGCAGCATCGGACAGTGGGGTCAGCCCCAGCATTTT
TRBV27	-	TRBJ2-7	-	CASSLGRMGLEYEQYF	TGTGCCAGCAGTTTAGGTCGGATGGGGTTAGAGTACGAGCAGTACTTC
TRBV10-1	-	TRBJ2-7	TRBD1	CASSVPGQPYEQYF	TGCGCCAGCAGTGTCCCGGGACAGCCATACGAGCAGTACTTC
TRBV11-3	once	TRBJ2-2	-	CASSSTGELFF	TGTGCCAGCAGTTCCACCGGGGAGCTGTTTTTT
TRBV10-1	few	TRBJ1-1	-	CASSFSIGMNTEAFF	TGCGCCAGCAGTTTCTCAATAGGGATGAACACTGAAGCTTTCTTT
TRBV18	-	TRBJ2-3	TRBD2	CASSPSGLAGGRADTQYF	TGTGCCAGCTCACCAAGCGGACTAGCGGGAGGCCGGGCAGATACGCAGTATTTT
TRBV5-1	few	TRBJ2-7	-	CASSQGGLMNEQYF	TGCGCCAGCAGCCAAGGGGGGTTAATGAACGAGCAGTACTTC
TRBV30	-	TRBJ1-2	-	CAWSVLGGRSYGYTF	TGTGCCTGGAGTGTACTTGGCGGGCGGTCCTATGGCTACACCTTC
TRBV10-3	once	TRBJ2-1	-	CAISELDNEQFF	TGTGCCATCAGTGAGTTAGACAATGAGCAGTTCTTC
TRBV5-4	-	TRBJ2-5	-	CASSLGTQSLGETQYF	TGTGCCAGCAGCTTGGGGACACAATCATTGGGAGAGACCCAGTACTTC
TRBV9	-	TRBJ2-3	-	CASSVLLAGTDTQYF	TGTGCCAGCAGCGTTCTGTTGGCAGGGACAGATACGCAGTATTTT
TRBV2	-	TRBJ1-1	-	CASSVFGNTEAFF	TGTGCCAGCTCCGTATTTGGGAACACTGAAGCTTTCTTT
TRBV27	-	TRBJ2-6	-	CASISMGSGANVLTF	TGTGCCAGCATTAGTATGGGCTCTGGGGCCAACGTCCTGACTTTC
TRBV19	-	TRBJ2-1	-	CASSISSRGLQNEQFF	TGTGCCAGTAGTATAAGTAGCCGAGGGCTACAGAATGAGCAGTTCTTC
TRBV15	-	TRBJ2-7	TRBD2	CATSRYLAGVYEQYF	TGTGCCACCAGCAGATATTTAGCGGGGGTATACGAGCAGTACTTC
TRBV28	-	TRBJ1-5	-	CASSLRSTVNQPQHF	TGTGCCAGCAGTTTAAGATCGACAGTTAATCAGCCCCAGCATTTT
TRBV30	-	TRBJ2-5	-	CASDGLLQETQYF	TGTGCCTCGGACGGACTTCTCCAAGAGACCCAGTACTTC
TRBV5-1	-	TRBJ2-6	-	CASSLGQSGANVLTF	TGCGCCAGCAGCTTGGGACAATCTGGGGCCAACGTCCTGACTTTC
TRBV28	once	TRBJ1-1	-	CASSSTGQRNTEAFF	TGTGCCAGCTCCAGTACAGGGCAGAGGAACACTGAAGCTTTCTTT
TRBV15	-	TRBJ2-7	TRBD1	CATKPGTDFPRQYF	TGTGCCACCAAACCCGGGACAGATTTTCCTCGGCAGTACTTC
TRBV7-2	-	TRBJ1-2	-	CASSLRGYGYTF	TGTGCCAGCAGCTTAAGGGGATATGGCTACACCTTC
TRBV7-3	-	TRBJ2-1	-	CASSSMGLHYNEQFF	TGTGCCAGCAGCTCTATGGGGCTTCACTACAATGAGCAGTTCTTC
TRBV7-9	-	TRBJ1-1	-	CASSLELNTEAFF	TGTGCCAGCAGCTTAGAACTGAACACTGAAGCTTTCTTT
TRBV10-2	-	TRBJ1-2	-	CASSEEHRNYGYTF	TGCGCCAGCAGTGAGGAACATAGGAACTATGGCTACACCTTC
TRBV28	-	TRBJ2-7	TRBD1	CASSWDRGRYEQYF	TGTGCCAGCAGTTGGGACAGGGGGAGGTACGAGCAGTACTTC
TRBV5-1	-	TRBJ1-1	TRBD1	CASSGHVQGTEAFF	TGCGCCAGCAGCGGACACGTACAGGGGACTGAAGCTTTCTTT
TRBV28	-	TRBJ2-7	TRBD2	CATRLAGSGEQYF	TGTGCCACCAGGTTAGCGGGATCGGGTGAGCAGTACTTC
TRBV28	-	TRBJ1-1	-	CASSLPNTEAFF	TGTGCCAGCAGTCTACCGAACACTGAAGCTTTCTTT
TRBV7-3	-	TRBJ2-7	-	CASRFGDYEQYF	TGTGCCAGCAGATTCGGTGACTACGAGCAGTACTTC